A selection of T cell receptor beta chains follows, all from one sample in a study of Ad26.COV2.S vaccination and SARS-CoV-2 variants. The table came from immunoSEQ multiplex PCR; TCRdb's copy has only in-frame clones and leaves some out. The sample contains about 350,000 clones, around 88% of which appear only once. Material: peripheral blood, obtained in a trial of Ad26.COV2.S vaccine versus placebo. These TCRs come from a person aged 18-60 years who received the Ad26.COV2.S COVID-19 vaccine or a placebo. CDR3s leave out the opening cysteine and the closing phenylalanine or tryptophan. Each record gives: V gene, J gene, CDR3 protein.

>TRBV7-2|TRBJ2-5
ASSLRLAGQETQY
>TRBV10-3|TRBJ1-2
AIASYGETYGYT
>TRBV30|TRBJ2-2
AWSDTGELF
>TRBV7-8|TRBJ2-7
ASSVKMRDRSTSSYEQY
>TRBV10-1|TRBJ2-5
ASSPIGGGQETQY
>TRBV28|TRBJ2-2
ASSLDRGSSTGELF
>TRBV3-1/TRBV3-2|TRBJ1-3
ASSPRTGTGNTIY
>TRBV19|TRBJ2-7
ASSIGRGTNEQY
>TRBV6-1|TRBJ1-6
ASSEILSSYNSPLH
>TRBV6-5|TRBJ1-1
ASSYGTGVTEAF
>TRBV2|TRBJ1-4
ASSPTGGSEKLF
>TRBV19|TRBJ1-1
ASREQGGTEAF
>TRBV3-1/TRBV3-2|TRBJ2-1
ASSPRTGGPYNEQF
>TRBV29-1|TRBJ2-5
SLFYRDPQETQY
>TRBV27|TRBJ2-1
ASSLSRLVLGGGVWNEQF
>TRBV3-1/TRBV3-2|TRBJ2-2
ASSQDPGGNTGELF
>TRBV7-2|TRBJ2-7
ASSLGVGTGSEQY
>TRBV30|TRBJ1-5
AWRDRLSNQPQH
>TRBV24-1|TRBJ2-3
ATSDNGASGGPDTQY
>TRBV24-1|TRBJ2-6
ATSDLDSTGANVLT
>TRBV18|TRBJ2-7
ASSPQTRSYEQY
>TRBV9|TRBJ2-7
ASAGTPLTVQY
>TRBV5-1|TRBJ2-1
ASSYGGMSYNEQF
>TRBV20-1|TRBJ1-5
SASDRVLGNQPQH
>TRBV6-1|TRBJ2-2
ASSEQALMNTGELF
>TRBV5-1|TRBJ1-4
ASSLGITNEKLF
>TRBV28|TRBJ1-5
ASSSGQGVGQPQH
>TRBV7-2|TRBJ1-1
ASSPGQSNTEAF
>TRBV7-9|TRBJ1-1
ASSLGENTEAF
>TRBV3-1/TRBV3-2|TRBJ2-3
ASSQETSGAYTDTQY
>TRBV30|TRBJ2-7
AWSAGQGFYEQY
>TRBV19|TRBJ1-2
ASSRGTGQTYT